Sequencing of this T cell receptor beta chain was carried out in a study of OX40 agonist ivuxolimab in advanced cancers. About the study: Dose-escalation patients had hepatocellular carcinoma, melanoma, renal cell or head and neck cancer. Cohort: approximately 79% men, mean age 60, aged about 20 to 90. Study observations and caveats: Expanded clones were, on average, more numerous in CD8+ T cells than in CD4+.

The table lists this clone with a few counts. Its antigen is still unknown. Looked up from germline, CDR1 is LGHNA and CDR2 is YNFKEQ. The CDR3 is 13 amino acids. V lost 1 base and J 4 bases, leaving 5 bases between the germline ends. Using immunoSEQ multiplex PCR, the repertoire was profiled, and TCRdb retains in-frame clones only, with some absent. The table has tens of thousands of clones, around 86% seen once. The sample was CD4+ or CD8+ T cells sorted from blood, taken in a trial of the OX40 agonist ivuxolimab. V usage is TRBV4-2 and J usage is TRBJ1-3; maybe TRBD1 (5 bases). The sequence was collected from an adult with an advanced solid tumor such as melanoma, head and neck, liver or kidney cancer. The CDR3 DNA reads TGTGCCAGCAGCCAAGGGGGGGGAAACACCATATATTTT. As protein: CASSQGGGNTIYF.